These 19 T cell receptor beta chains came from one sample sequenced in a study of beta chain features in type 1 diabetes. Every bit of the isolated RNA underwent reverse transcription, so sequencing read expressed TCRB transcripts. Sequenced by immunoSEQ multiplex PCR; TCRdb stores in-frame clones only, minus some. The table shows 400,000 to 600,000 clones, with about 30% occurring only once. What was sequenced was naive CD4+ T cells from blood. The receptor set was obtained from a man between 18 and 29 years old in good health.

The chain combines TRBV6-5 with TRBJ2-3; D ambiguous. Germline CDR1 reads MNHEY; CDR2 reads SVGAGI. Trimming pared 2 bases from V and 0 bases from J, leaving 6 bases between. CDR3 length equals 14 residues. The DNA for the CDR3 is TGTGCCAGCAGTTACGACACGAGCACAGATACGCAGTATTTT. This gives the protein CASSYDTSTDTQYF.

This clone showed up just a few times. This CDR3 is CASSREQGSEAFF. The CDR3 DNA reads as TGCGCCAGCAGTCGGGAACAGGGTTCTGAAGCTTTCTTT. The chain has TRBV5-1 and TRBJ1-1; tentative D call: TRBD1 (6 bases). The CDR3 is made up of 13 amino acids. V was shortened by 5 bases and J by 6 bases, with 14 bases between the two germline ends. Germline assignment: CDR1 SGHRS and CDR2 YFSETQ.

J is TRBJ2-7 and V is TRBV5-6, with D uncertain. From germline, CDR1 is SGHDT and CDR2 YYEEEE. Trimming removed 5 bases at V and 0 bases at J, with 15 bases between. The CDR3 is made up of 15 amino acids. The CDR3 region is CASRSFWVNSYEQYF. Here the CDR3 DNA reads TGTGCCAGCAGGTCGTTTTGGGTGAACTCCTACGAGCAGTACTTC.

The J gene is TRBJ1-2, the V gene TRBV7-9, with 7 bases fitting TRBD1. The CDR3 runs 14 residues. Germline V gene lookup returns CDR1 SEHNR and CDR2 FQNEAQ (reference sequence). With V trimmed by 5 bases and J by 8 bases, 11 bases remained unmatched. CDR3 region: CASSTSTGEGGYTF. The CDR3 nucleotides are TGTGCCAGCAGCACATCAACAGGGGAGGGCGGCTACACCTTC.

This clone occurred a few times. V usage is TRBV29-1 and J usage is TRBJ1-1; TRBD1 matches at 7 bases. J was trimmed by 2 bases and V by 6 bases; bases with no gene match: 9. This CDR3 region has 14 residues. Germline V gene lookup returns CDR1 SQVTM and CDR2 ANQGSEA. The CDR3 here is CSVQQDRSNTEAFF. Written as DNA, the CDR3 is TGCAGCGTCCAACAGGACAGGAGTAACACTGAAGCTTTCTTT.

The chain's CDR3 is CAWSLFRGRNTEAFF. CDR3 coding DNA: TGTGCCTGGAGCCTCTTCAGGGGGCGGAACACTGAAGCTTTCTTT. V gene TRBV30 combines with J gene TRBJ1-1; 8 nucleotides match TRBD1. Germline CDR1 and CDR2: GTSNPN and SVGIG (reference sequence). The V and J ends lost 3 bases and 1 base, in that order; junction bases with no gene match: 7. The CDR3 spans 15 residues.

About this clone: The germline gene is not matched at one end of the junction; a read error may be the cause. V usage is TRBV28 and J usage is TRBJ2-1; 12 positions match TRBD2. The CDR3 runs to 15 residues. The germline gives CDR1 MDHEN, CDR2 SYDVKM. CDR3 nucleotide sequence: TGTGCCAGCAGTCGCGCAAGGACTAGCGGGGAAAAGAGGCTCTTC. Protein product: CASSRARTSGEKRLF.

In DNA form, the CDR3 reads TGTGCCAGCAGCCGCTTAGCGGTGGGGACAGATACGCAGTATTTT. Translating gives CASSRLAVGTDTQYF. The V gene is TRBV9, the J gene TRBJ2-3; possibly TRBD2 for D (6 bases). The V gene lost 4 bases and the J gene lost 3 bases, with 15 bases spanning the gap. The V gene's germline CDR1 is SGDLS and CDR2 YYNGEE. The CDR3 length is 15 residues.

To note about this clone: This sample includes further DNA sequences coding for the same CDR3. The chain recombines TRBV29-1 with TRBJ2-5, with D perhaps TRBD1 (7 bases). Trimming stripped 7 bases from V and 6 bases from J, with 15 bases between. CDR1 and CDR2 from the germline V gene are SQVTM and ANQGSEA. The CDR3 extends over 12 amino acids. This chain's CDR3 is CSGGQGGKTQYF. The CDR3 bases are TGCAGCGGGGGGCAGGGGGGAAAGACCCAGTACTTC. The whole variable domain, remainder taken from reference TRBV29-1 and TRBJ2-5, is SAVISQKPSRDICQRGTSLTIQCQVDSQVTMMFWYRQQPGQSLTLIATANQGSEATYESGFVIDKFPISRPNLTFSTLTVSNMSPEDSSIYLCSGGQGGKTQYFGPGTRLLVL.

The gene calls are TRBV7-9 and TRBJ2-7, with TRBD1 identical over 8 bases. The CDR3 covers 15 residues. CDR1 is SEHNR, CDR2 FQNEAQ, per germline (reference sequence). V was clipped by 4 bases and J by 4 bases; unmatched bases: 9. The CDR3 sequence: CASSSRAGGAYEQYF. The CDR3 nucleotides are TGTGCCAGCAGCTCCCGGGCAGGGGGCGCGTACGAGCAGTACTTC.

V gene TRBV30 combines with J gene TRBJ2-3; 13 bases map to TRBD2. The germline V gene encodes CDR1 GTSNPN and CDR2 SVGIG (reference sequence). The CDR3 loop spans 16 amino acids. V was clipped by 8 bases and J by 5 bases; unmatched bases: 13. The CDR3 coding sequence is TGTGCCGGAGCCCCTACTAGCGGGAGGGTCGGAGATACGCAGTATTTT. This encodes CAGAPTSGRVGDTQYF.

J is TRBJ2-5 and V is TRBV28; TRBD1 matches at 9 bases. This CDR3 has 14 residues. Losses at the gene ends were 5 bases for V and 5 bases for J; bases not matched to a gene: 6. Germline V lookup: CDR1 MDHEN, CDR2 SYDVKM. CDR3 residues: CASSTTGGVETQYF. CDR3 coding DNA: TGTGCCAGCAGTACGACAGGGGGAGTGGAGACCCAGTACTTC.

The J gene is TRBJ2-5, the V gene TRBV7-7; the D gene could be TRBD1 or TRBD2 (7 bases each). Trimming stripped 5 bases from V and 5 bases from J, with 18 bases between. Germline CDR1 and CDR2: SSHAT and FNYEAQ (reference sequence). This CDR3 region has 15 residues. This chain's CDR3 is CASSVHQGGMETQYF. The CDR3 coding sequence is TGTGCCAGCAGCGTCCACCAGGGGGGGATGGAGACCCAGTACTTC.

This clone has only a few counts. The chain couples TRBV7-2 to TRBJ2-7, with TRBD1 identical over 8 bases. V lost 6 bases to trimming and J lost 0 bases; unmatched junction nucleotides: 4. Germline V CDR1 and CDR2: SGHTA, FQGNSA. The CDR3 is 14 amino acids. CDR3 sequence reads: CASRQGVASYEQYF. The CDR3 DNA reads TGTGCCAGCAGACAGGGGGTGGCCTCCTACGAGCAGTACTTC.

The rearrangement uses TRBV10-3 and TRBJ2-7, with 12 bases aligning to TRBD2. The germline V gene encodes CDR1 ENHRY and CDR2 SYGVKD. J lost 3 bases, V lost 6 bases, and 3 bases had no gene match. CDR3 length: 14 amino acids. The CDR3 protein is CAIRSGLAGYEQYF. The CDR3 region has the DNA TGTGCCATCAGGTCGGGACTAGCGGGCTACGAGCAGTACTTC.

The J gene is TRBJ2-7, the V gene TRBV19; possible D gene TRBD2, 6 bases. Trimming removed 5 bases from V and 7 bases from J, with 24 bases in between. This CDR3 contains 16 residues. Germline loops: CDR1 LNHDA, CDR2 SQIVND (reference sequence). The CDR3 loop reads CASSPVGNAGREEQYF. CDR3 nucleotide sequence: TGTGCCAGTAGTCCCGTAGGTAATGCGGGGAGAGAAGAGCAGTACTTC.

The CDR3 DNA is TGCGCCAGTTTGGGACTAGCGGGAGCGGGGTCCTACAATGAGCAGTTCTTC. Its protein product is CASLGLAGAGSYNEQFF. This chain connects TRBV5-1 to TRBJ2-1, with 14 nucleotides matching TRBD2. CDR1 and CDR2 (germline): SGHRS, YFSETQ. V lost 8 bases, J lost 1 base, and 8 bases stayed unmatched. The CDR3 is 17 residues long.

This clone was recorded once. Within the sample, other DNA sequences also encode this same CDR3. The chain recombines TRBV10-3 with TRBJ2-5, with unresolved D. V lost 8 bases and J 5 bases, leaving 9 bases between the germline ends. The CDR3 is 11 amino acids. Germline V gene sequence: CDR1 ENHRY, CDR2 SYGVKD. The CDR3 DNA reads TGTGCCATCGGCCCACAGGAGACCCAGTACTTC. It encodes CAIGPQETQYF.

The chain joins TRBV30 to TRBJ1-2; maybe TRBD1 (5 bases). V lost 2 bases to trimming and J lost 5 bases, with 15 bases between them. Germline V gives CDR1 GTSNPN, CDR2 SVGIG (reference sequence). The length of the CDR3 is 14 residues. The CDR3: CAWSLQVAGYGYTF. The CDR3 nucleotides read TGTGCCTGGAGTCTACAGGTGGCGGGTTATGGCTACACCTTC.